One and the same sample provided the 26 T cell receptor beta chains below, sequenced in a study of cytomegalovirus exposure and HLA in healthy donors (dated by TCRdb to the late 2010s). Libraries were built with the immunoSEQ multiplex PCR assay. For the multiplex PCR, a mixture combining 60 forward primers for TCR Vbeta segments and 13 reverse primers for TCR Jbeta segments was used. Not all clones reach the TCRdb copy of this immuneACCESS table, which keeps in-frame sequences only. Checked studies attribute under half of the gap to unresolved V genes and leave the rest unexplained. This sample has 250,000 to 350,000 clones in its table, and roughly 70% of those were observed once. The ten largest clones capture 2% to 2.5% of the sample. The specimen sequenced was PBMCs. The receptor set was obtained from a female donor in good health and CMV-seronegative.

A few counts support this clone. The genes are TRBV7-9 and TRBJ2-7, with TRBD2 matching 7 bases. This CDR3 is 15 amino acids long. V shed 3 bases and J 2 bases; nucleotides not matched to a gene: 7. Germline loops: CDR1 SEHNR, CDR2 FQNEAQ (reference sequence). The CDR3 region is CASSLSGMAPYEQYF. The CDR3 DNA is TGTGCCAGCAGCTTGAGCGGGATGGCCCCCTACGAGCAGTACTTC. Full variable domain (rest looked up from reference TRBV7-9 and TRBJ2-7): DTGVSQNPRHKITKRGQNVTFRCDPISEHNRLYWYRQTLGQGPEFLTYFQNEAQLEKSRLLSDRFSAERPKGSFSTLEIQRTEQGDSAMYLCASSLSGMAPYEQYFGPGTRLTVT.

The V and J genes are TRBV19 and TRBJ2-2, with 9 bases fitting TRBD2. After removal of 7 bases from V and 0 bases from J, the junction contained 9 bases not matched to a gene. The germline CDR1 and CDR2 sequences are LNHDA and SQIVND (reference sequence). The CDR3 spans 17 residues. The CDR3 bases are TGTGCCAGTATCTCAGCGGGAGGAGCCGCGAACACCGGGGAGCTGTTTTTT. Translated, it gives CASISAGGAANTGELFF. The whole variable domain, filled in from reference TRBV19 and TRBJ2-2, reads DGGITQSPKYLFRKEGQNVTLSCEQNLNHDAMYWYRQDPGQGLRLIYYSQIVNDFQKGDIAEGYSVSREKKESFPLTVTSAQKNPTAFYLCASISAGGAANTGELFFGEGSRLTVL.

The V call is TRBV27, the J call TRBJ2-5; 10 positions match TRBD2. The CDR3 length is 15 residues. Germline loops: CDR1 MNHEY, CDR2 SMNVEV (reference sequence). V dropped 6 bases and J dropped 3; count of bases not matched to a gene: 7. The chain's CDR3 is CASRTRLAGEETQYF. CDR3 coding DNA: TGTGCCAGCAGAACGAGGCTAGCGGGAGAAGAGACCCAGTACTTC.

The J gene is TRBJ1-5, the V gene TRBV28; D uncertain. From germline, CDR1 is MDHEN and CDR2 SYDVKM. V was pared by 3 bases and J by 5 bases, with 14 bases between. The CDR3 is 15 amino acids. The CDR3 bases are TGTGCCAGCAGTTTCTTGTTGACAAGAGATCAGCCCCAGCATTTT. Protein product: CASSFLLTRDQPQHF. Variable domain in full (rest from reference TRBV28 and TRBJ1-5): DVKVTQSSRYLVKRTGEKVFLECVQDMDHENMFWYRQDPGLGLRLIYFSYDVKMKEKGDIPEGYSVSREKKERFSLILESASTNQTSMYLCASSFLLTRDQPQHFGDGTRLSIL.

This chain connects TRBV4-2 to TRBJ2-1; D is perhaps TRBD2 (5 bases). V lost 5 bases and J 5 bases, leaving 13 bases between the germline ends. Per germline, CDR1 LGHNA and CDR2 YNFKEQ. This CDR3 region has 14 residues. This chain's CDR3 is CASSFRSEDNEQFF. CDR3 in DNA: TGTGCCAGCAGCTTCCGGTCGGAGGACAATGAGCAGTTCTTC.

A note on this clone: A junction boundary mismatches the germline segment, possibly from a read error. The chain combines TRBV7-9 with TRBJ1-3; no firm D call. This CDR3 has 16 residues. Germline values: CDR1 SEHNR, CDR2 FQNEAQ (reference sequence). CDR3 nucleotides: TGTTCCAGCAGCTTAGTGGAGAGCCCGATTGGAAACACCATATATTTT. Translated: CSSSLVESPIGNTIYF.

The chain links TRBV6-1 to TRBJ1-2, with 7 bases that match TRBD1. This CDR3 has 14 amino acids. V shed 3 bases, J shed 5 bases, and the junction held 6 bases outside the gene matches. Germline loops: CDR1 MNHNS, CDR2 SASEGT. In DNA form, the CDR3 reads TGTGCCAGCAGTGATCGACAGGGCCTGTATGGCTACACCTTC. Translation: CASSDRQGLYGYTF.

The chain recombines TRBV5-8 with TRBJ2-1; 7 bases line up with TRBD1. CDR1 and CDR2 (germline): SGHTS, YDEGEE. CDR3 length: 15 residues. V shed 2 bases and J 3 bases; nucleotides not matched to a gene: 5. CDR3 region: CASSLGDRVYNEQFF. In nucleotides, the CDR3 is TGTGCCAGCAGCTTAGGGGACAGAGTCTACAATGAGCAGTTCTTC.

The chain recombines TRBV7-2 with TRBJ2-7, with 7 nucleotides matching TRBD2. The CDR3 is 15 amino acids. The germline CDR1 and CDR2 sequences are SGHTA and FQGNSA. The V and J ends lost 2 bases and 3 bases, in that order; junction bases with no gene match: 7. Here the CDR3 DNA reads TGTGCCAGCAGCTTAATGTTTGCGGGGGACTACGAGCAGTACTTC. It translates to CASSLMFAGDYEQYF.

This clone was observed a few times. The chain couples TRBV2 to TRBJ2-7, with 7 bases matching TRBD1. J lost 3 bases, V lost 8 bases, and 4 bases had no gene match. The CDR3 length is 12 residues. Germline CDR1 SNHLY, CDR2 FYNNEI. The CDR3 DNA sequence: TGTGCCAGCGAGACAGGGCTCTACGAGCAGTACTTC. Its protein is CASETGLYEQYF.

V is TRBV28 and J is TRBJ1-2; a possible D gene is TRBD1 (5 bases). Looked up from germline, CDR1 is MDHEN and CDR2 is SYDVKM. The CDR3 is 15 residues long. Trimming stripped 5 bases from V and 2 bases from J, with 15 bases between. CDR3 in amino acids: CASSPADAGNYGYTF. The CDR3 region has the DNA TGTGCCAGCAGTCCGGCTGACGCAGGGAACTATGGCTACACCTTC.

This clone has just a few counts. The chain links TRBV10-3 to TRBJ2-4, with a weak D call TRBD2 (6 bases). Per the germline V gene, CDR1 is ENHRY and CDR2 is SYGVKD. This CDR3 comprises 14 residues. V was shortened by 6 bases and J by 1 base, with 10 bases between the two germline ends. CDR3 DNA sequence: TGTGCCATCAGCAGGGACTTTGCCAAAAACATTCAGTACTTC. Translation: CAISRDFAKNIQYF.

V gene TRBV5-1 combines with J gene TRBJ2-2, with 12 bases aligning to TRBD1. Germline trimming cut 3 bases from V and 6 bases from J; bases unmatched to any gene: 6. This CDR3 has 16 residues. Germline V CDR1 and CDR2: SGHRS, YFSETQ. The CDR3 loop reads CASSWRGQGASGELFF. CDR3 coding DNA: TGCGCCAGCAGCTGGCGGGGACAGGGGGCCTCCGGGGAGCTGTTTTTT.

The chain recombines TRBV1 with TRBJ1-5; the table's D call TRBD1 went unverified against the DNA. TRBV1 is a recognized pseudogene. There are 15 residues in the CDR3. CDR3 amino acids: CTSGTKRQFNQPQHF. CDR3 DNA: TGCACCAGCGGAACAAAAAGACAGTTCAATCAGCCCCAGCATTTT.

V gene TRBV11-2 combines with J gene TRBJ1-2, with D perhaps TRBD1 (5 bases). CDR3 size: 14 residues. The V end was cut by 3 bases, the J end by 2 bases, with 10 bases between. Germline assignment: CDR1 SGHAT and CDR2 FQNNGV. The CDR3 protein is CASSFGGGNYGYTF. CDR3 DNA sequence: TGTGCCAGCAGCTTTGGGGGGGGGAACTATGGCTACACCTTC.

This chain links TRBV28 with TRBJ1-2; the D is unclear. Trimming removed 5 bases at V and 11 bases at J, with 6 bases between. Looked up from germline, CDR1 is MDHEN and CDR2 is SYDVKM. This CDR3 comprises 9 residues. The CDR3 region is CASSVPYTF. DNA of the CDR3: TGTGCCAGCAGTGTCCCGTACACCTTC.

V and J are TRBV5-4 and TRBJ2-3; D may be TRBD2 (6 bases). This CDR3 comprises 14 residues. The germline CDR1 and CDR2 sequences are SGHNT and YYREEE (reference sequence). The V gene lost 6 bases and the J gene lost 0 bases, with 11 bases spanning the gap. Written as DNA, the CDR3 is TGTGCCAGCACCCGGGACTCCAGCACAGATACGCAGTATTTT. It specifies CASTRDSSTDTQYF.

The chain uses TRBV28 and TRBJ1-1; D not resolved. The V gene's germline CDR1 is MDHEN and CDR2 SYDVKM. This CDR3 has 12 amino acids. V lost 3 bases to trimming and J lost 4 bases, with 6 bases between them. Here the CDR3 DNA reads TGTGCCAGCAGTTTTGGCGGCACTGAAGCTTTCTTT. This gives the protein CASSFGGTEAFF. Variable domain in full (rest from reference TRBV28 and TRBJ1-1): DVKVTQSSRYLVKRTGEKVFLECVQDMDHENMFWYRQDPGLGLRLIYFSYDVKMKEKGDIPEGYSVSREKKERFSLILESASTNQTSMYLCASSFGGTEAFFGQGTRLTVV.

This clone appeared a few times. The chain has TRBV28 and TRBJ1-1, with D maybe TRBD1 (5 bases). V lost 1 base and J lost 9, with 6 bases in between. The germline CDR1 and CDR2 sequences are MDHEN and SYDVKM. CDR3 length: 11 residues. This CDR3 is CASSLSGKAFF. In nucleotides, the CDR3 is TGTGCCAGCAGTTTATCAGGGAAAGCTTTCTTT.

The V and J genes are TRBV30 and TRBJ1-1; D ambiguous. This CDR3 has 11 residues. V lost 3 bases and J 7 bases, leaving 9 bases between the germline ends. Germline assignment: CDR1 GTSNPN and CDR2 SVGIG (reference sequence). The CDR3 sequence: CAWRLEVEAFF. The CDR3 region has the DNA TGTGCCTGGAGATTAGAGGTTGAAGCTTTCTTT.

The rearrangement joins TRBV2 to TRBJ2-7; D unresolved. The CDR3 consists of 12 residues. CDR1 and CDR2 from the germline V gene are SNHLY and FYNNEI. V lost 0 bases and J lost 4, with 4 bases in between. This CDR3 reads CASSEATYEQYF. CDR3 DNA: TGTGCCAGCAGTGAAGCGACTTACGAGCAGTACTTC.

The CDR3: CSVAPYNEQFF. The CDR3, as DNA: TGCAGCGTTGCTCCCTACAATGAGCAGTTCTTC. The genes are TRBV29-1 and TRBJ2-1; D is unclear. Trimming shortened V by 4 bases and J by 2 bases, and 3 bases separated the two germline ends. The germline V gene has CDR1 SQVTM and CDR2 ANQGSEA. The CDR3 length is 11 residues.

The sample holds a few counts of this clone. V usage is TRBV28 and J usage is TRBJ2-7; D is perhaps TRBD2 (6 bases). Germline values: CDR1 MDHEN, CDR2 SYDVKM. The ends were cut back, 8 bases at V and 2 bases at J, with 19 bases in the middle. The CDR3 extends over 15 amino acids. CDR3 sequence reads: CASASPQPGAYEQYF. CDR3 in DNA: TGTGCCAGCGCTTCTCCACAGCCGGGGGCCTACGAGCAGTACTTC.

This chain connects TRBV5-1 to TRBJ2-3; a possible D gene is TRBD1 (6 bases). Deletions cut 0 bases from V and 4 bases from J, with 9 bases between. Germline CDR1 SGHRS, CDR2 YFSETQ. The length of the CDR3 is 14 residues. The CDR3 DNA sequence: TGCGCCAGCAGCTTGGCCCCAGGGGCAGATACGCAGTATTTT. Amino acids: CASSLAPGADTQYF.

This clone occurred a few times. The V and J genes are TRBV28 and TRBJ2-1; possibly TRBD1 for D (6 bases). Germline CDR1 MDHEN, CDR2 SYDVKM. The ends were cut back, 3 bases at V and 5 bases at J, with 14 bases in the middle. This CDR3 spans 15 amino acids. Here the CDR3 DNA reads TGTGCCAGCAGTTTCACAGGGTTCAAAAACAATGAGCAGTTCTTC. Translation gives CASSFTGFKNNEQFF.

The CDR3 coding sequence is TGCGCCAGCAGCCCGGAGGAGGGGGCGTCTGGAAACACCATATATTTT. As protein: CASSPEEGASGNTIYF. The chain joins TRBV5-1 to TRBJ1-3, with 7 bases matching TRBD1. Unmatched junction bases numbered 8, after V lost 4 bases and J lost 1 base. The CDR3 is 16 amino acids. CDR1 SGHRS and CDR2 YFSETQ come from the germline V gene.